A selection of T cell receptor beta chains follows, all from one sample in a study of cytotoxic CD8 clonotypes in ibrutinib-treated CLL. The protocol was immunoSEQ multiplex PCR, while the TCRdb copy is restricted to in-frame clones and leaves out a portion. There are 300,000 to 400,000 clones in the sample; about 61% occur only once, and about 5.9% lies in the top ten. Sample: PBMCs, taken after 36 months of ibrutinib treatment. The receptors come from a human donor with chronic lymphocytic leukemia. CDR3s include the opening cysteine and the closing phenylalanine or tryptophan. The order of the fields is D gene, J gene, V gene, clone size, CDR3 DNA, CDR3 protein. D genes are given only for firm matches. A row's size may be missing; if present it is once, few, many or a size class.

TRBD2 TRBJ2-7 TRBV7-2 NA TGTGCCAGCAGCTTAGCGCGGGCTAGCGGGGGCCTGAGCTCCTACGAGCAGTACTTC CASSLARASGGLSSYEQYF
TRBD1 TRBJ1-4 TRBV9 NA TGTGCCAGCAGCGTACAGGGGGCGATAGACGAAAAACTGTTTTTT CASSVQGAIDEKLFF
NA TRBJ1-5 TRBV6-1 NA TGTGCCAGCAGTGAATTCCCGGGACAAGATCAGCCCCAGCATTTT CASSEFPGQDQPQHF
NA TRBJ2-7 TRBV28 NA TGTGCCAGCAGTTTAGCACTGACTTTCGCGGGGCAGTACTTC CASSLALTFAGQYF
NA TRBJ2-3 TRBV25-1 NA TGTGCCAGCAGTCCTCCCTTCATAGGTCCCCCAGATACGCAGTATTTT CASSPPFIGPPDTQYF
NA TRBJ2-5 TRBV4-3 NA TGCGCCAGCAGCCAGGACCCCGGGCAGGAGACCCAGTACTTC CASSQDPGQETQYF
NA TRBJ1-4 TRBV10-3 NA TGTGCCATCAGTCAGACGGGTTTCGGGGAAAAACTGTTTTTT CAISQTGFGEKLFF
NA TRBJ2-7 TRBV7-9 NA TGTGCCAGCACTCAACTTCTGGGCCCCACTACTTACGAGCAGTACTTC CASTQLLGPTTYEQYF
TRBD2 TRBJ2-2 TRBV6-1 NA TGTGCCAGCACGACTAGCGGGGGGGCAGGCGGGGAGCTGTTTTTT CASTTSGGAGGELFF
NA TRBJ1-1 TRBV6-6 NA TGTGCCAGCAGAAAGACAGAGAACACTGAAGCTTTCTTT CASRKTENTEAFF
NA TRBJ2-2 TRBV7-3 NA TGTGCCAGCAGCAGCACACCGGCCGGGGAGCTGTTTTTT CASSSTPAGELFF
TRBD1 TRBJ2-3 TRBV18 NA TGTGCCAGCTCACCGGGACAGGGGGCAGATACGCAGTATTTT CASSPGQGADTQYF
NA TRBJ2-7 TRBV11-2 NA TGTGCCAGCAGCTTAGATCTCGCTAGCGCTGCCTACGAGCAGTACTTC CASSLDLASAAYEQYF
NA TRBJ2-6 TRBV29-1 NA TGCAGCGCCGGCTCTTGGGGCCCTAAAGCGGGTAGGGCCAACGTCCTGACTTTC CSAGSWGPKAGRANVLTF
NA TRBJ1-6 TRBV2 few TGTGCCAGCAGAACCAACAGGGCAGTCAATAATTCACCCCTCCACTTT CASRTNRAVNNSPLHF
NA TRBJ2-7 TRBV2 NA TGTGCCAGCAGTGATTCAGGGAGCTCCTACGAGCAGTACTTC CASSDSGSSYEQYF
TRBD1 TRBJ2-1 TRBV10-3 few TGTGCCATCAGGGCAATCGGGACAGGGAAAGGCGATGAGCAGTTCTTC CAIRAIGTGKGDEQFF
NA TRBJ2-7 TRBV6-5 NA TGTGCCAGCAGCCCTTGGGACTTTCAGCAGTACTTC CASSPWDFQQYF
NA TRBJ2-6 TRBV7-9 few TGTGCCAGCACCGAGTCTGGGGCCAACGTCCTGACTTTC CASTESGANVLTF
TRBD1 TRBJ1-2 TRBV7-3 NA TGTGCCAGCAGCTCGCCGACAGGGAATAACTATGGCTACACCTTC CASSSPTGNNYGYTF
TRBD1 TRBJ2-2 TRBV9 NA TGTGCCAGCAGCCAACCGACAGGGCTCCAGCTGTTTTTT CASSQPTGLQLFF
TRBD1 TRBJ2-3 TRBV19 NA TGTGCCAGTAGTCCAAGGACAGGTAGCACAGATACGCAGTATTTT CASSPRTGSTDTQYF
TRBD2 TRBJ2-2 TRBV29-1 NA TGCAGCGTATCCGGCGGCGGGAGAAGTACCGGGGAGCTGTTTTTT CSVSGGGRSTGELFF
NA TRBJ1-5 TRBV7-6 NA TGTGCCAGCAGCCCTAACGGGGGGGCTTATCAGCCCCAGCATTTT CASSPNGGAYQPQHF
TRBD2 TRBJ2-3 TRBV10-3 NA TGTGCCATCAGTGAGTCGAGCGGGGCAGATACGCAGTATTTT CAISESSGADTQYF
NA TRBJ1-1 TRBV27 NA TGTGCCAGCAGTTTATGGCCAGGGCGGGAAGCTTTCTTT CASSLWPGREAFF
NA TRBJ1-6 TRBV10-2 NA TGCGCCAGCAGTGAAATGGGGGGGAATTTTAGGGATTCACCCCTCCACTTT CASSEMGGNFRDSPLHF
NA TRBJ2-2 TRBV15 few TGTGCCACCAGCAGAGTAGGAGGGGAGCTGTTTTTT CATSRVGGELFF
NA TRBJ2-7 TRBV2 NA TGTGCCAGCAGTGTGGCTAGGACTGACTACGAGCAGTACTTC CASSVARTDYEQYF